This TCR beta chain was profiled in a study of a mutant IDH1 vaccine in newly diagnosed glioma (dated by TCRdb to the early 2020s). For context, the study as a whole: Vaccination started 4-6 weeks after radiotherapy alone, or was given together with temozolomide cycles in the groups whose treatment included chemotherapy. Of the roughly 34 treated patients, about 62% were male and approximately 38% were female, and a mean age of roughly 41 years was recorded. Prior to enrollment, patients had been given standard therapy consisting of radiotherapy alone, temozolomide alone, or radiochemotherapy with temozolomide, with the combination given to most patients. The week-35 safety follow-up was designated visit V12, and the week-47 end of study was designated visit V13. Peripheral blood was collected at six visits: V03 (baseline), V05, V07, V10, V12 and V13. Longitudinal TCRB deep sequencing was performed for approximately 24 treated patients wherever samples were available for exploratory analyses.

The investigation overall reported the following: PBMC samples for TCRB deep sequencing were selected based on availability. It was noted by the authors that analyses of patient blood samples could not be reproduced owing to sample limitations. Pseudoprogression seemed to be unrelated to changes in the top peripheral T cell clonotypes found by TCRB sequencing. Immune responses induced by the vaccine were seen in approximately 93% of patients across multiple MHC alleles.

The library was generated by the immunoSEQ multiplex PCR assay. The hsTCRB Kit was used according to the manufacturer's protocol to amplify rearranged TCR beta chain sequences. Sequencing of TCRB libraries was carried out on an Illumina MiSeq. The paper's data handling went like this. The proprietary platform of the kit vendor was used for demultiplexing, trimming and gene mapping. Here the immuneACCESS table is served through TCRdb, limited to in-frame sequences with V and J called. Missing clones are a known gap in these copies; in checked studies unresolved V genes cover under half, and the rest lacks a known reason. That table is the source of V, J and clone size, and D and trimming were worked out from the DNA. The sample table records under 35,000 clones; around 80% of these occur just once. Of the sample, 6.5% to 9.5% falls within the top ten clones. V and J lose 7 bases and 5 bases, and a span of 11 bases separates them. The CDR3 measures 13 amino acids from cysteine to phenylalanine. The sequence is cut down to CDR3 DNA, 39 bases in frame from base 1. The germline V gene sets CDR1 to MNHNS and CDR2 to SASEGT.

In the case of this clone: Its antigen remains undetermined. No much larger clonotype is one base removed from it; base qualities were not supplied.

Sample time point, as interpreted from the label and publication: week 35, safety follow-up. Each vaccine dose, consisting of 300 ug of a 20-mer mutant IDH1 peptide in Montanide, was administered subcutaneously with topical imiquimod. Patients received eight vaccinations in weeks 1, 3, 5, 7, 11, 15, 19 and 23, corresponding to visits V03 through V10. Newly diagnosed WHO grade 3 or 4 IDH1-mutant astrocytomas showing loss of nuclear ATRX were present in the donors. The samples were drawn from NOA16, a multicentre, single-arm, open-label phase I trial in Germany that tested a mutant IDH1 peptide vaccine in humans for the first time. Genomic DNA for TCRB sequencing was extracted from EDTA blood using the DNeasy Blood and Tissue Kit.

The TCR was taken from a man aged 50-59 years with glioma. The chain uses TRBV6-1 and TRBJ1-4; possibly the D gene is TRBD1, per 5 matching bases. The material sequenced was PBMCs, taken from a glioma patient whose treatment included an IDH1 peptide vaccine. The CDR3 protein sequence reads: CASKGLWNEKLFF. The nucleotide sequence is TGTGCCAGCAAGGGACTGTGGAATGAAAAACTGTTTTTT.